This T cell receptor beta chain stems from a study of early T cells in non-severe SARS-CoV-2 infection. Study details: Sequenced material consisted of bulk RNA (from unsorted whole blood), and chains were unpaired.

This CDR3 spans 22 amino acids. The ends lost 5 bases at V and 2 bases at J; junction bases unmatched: 23. Looked up from germline, CDR1 is SQVTM and CDR2 is ANQGSEA. Study conclusions and caveats: CD4 and private specificities were missed by VDJdb matching, which favored anti-spike CD8 responses.

Worth noting for this clonotype: What it recognizes is unknown.

Individual cDNA molecules carried attached unique molecular identifiers. TCRdb reanalysed the 5' RACE reads using MiXCR and keeps one entry per CDR3 protein. The sample yields 80,000 or so distinct CDR3 sequences, around 15% seen once. The chain couples TRBV29-1 to TRBJ2-1, with 14 bases that match TRBD2. The sequenced sample was whole blood. This receptor was obtained from an adult who was a healthcare worker with PCR-confirmed SARS-CoV-2 infection or an uninfected control (not recorded which). The CDR3 coding sequence is TGCAGCGTTCCCCGGGACAGGGGGGGAAGGACTAGCGGGAGGTCAACCTACAATGAGCAGTTCTTC. It specifies CSVPRDRGGRTSGRSTYNEQFF.